This TCR beta chain came from a study of blood T cell repertoires in COVID-19. About the study: PBMCs, B-cell-depleted T cells, or T cells provided the cDNA or gDNA that made up the material.

Germline lookup yields CDR1 SGHRS and CDR2 YFSETQ. This CDR3 comprises 15 residues. The junction had 5 bases not matched to a gene; V was cut back by 1 base and J by 4 bases. Method: immunoSEQ multiplex PCR; TCRdb's copy keeps in-frame clones and lacks some. The sample has 16,000 or so clones; about 88% are singletons. The receptor comes from a man at least 80 years old with acute or convalescent COVID-19. The sample was peripheral blood. The gene calls are TRBV5-1 and TRBJ2-3; 8 bases align to TRBD2. CDR3 DNA: TGCGCCAGCAGCTTGCCCAGCGGGAGTGCAGATACGCAGTATTTT. It encodes CASSLPSGSADTQYF. Together with reference TRBV5-1 and TRBJ2-3, the CDR3 gives the full variable domain: KAGVTQTPRYLIKTRGQQVTLSCSPISGHRSVSWYQQTPGQGLQFLFEYFSETQRNKGNFPGRFSGRQFSNSRSEMNVSTLELGDSALYLCASSLPSGSADTQYFGPGTRLTVL.